The 22 T cell receptor beta chains given below trace back to one sample, sequenced in a study of cytomegalovirus exposure and HLA in healthy donors (dated by TCRdb to the late 2010s). The library was built by means of the immunoSEQ multiplex PCR assay. The multiplex PCR relied on a mix of 60 forward primers for TCR Vbeta segments and 13 reverse primers for TCR Jbeta segments. TCRdb carries this immuneACCESS record with in-frame sequences only. Its versions omit some clonotypes, under half of them owing to an unresolved V gene in the studies checked, with the rest unexplained. Across this sample there are about 65,000 clones, with almost 80% seen only once. Jointly, the top ten make up 3% of the sample. Sequences were obtained from PBMCs. These receptors were collected from a girl aged 10 to 17 in good health and CMV-seropositive.

V and J are TRBV10-2 and TRBJ2-1; 8 bases map to TRBD2. The J segment lost 5 bases and the V segment lost 7 bases, leaving 7 bases of the junction unmatched. CDR3 length: 14 residues. Germline V gene lookup returns CDR1 WSHSY and CDR2 SAAADI. The CDR3, as DNA: TGCGCCAGCAAAAGGCTAGCGGGTAACAATGAGCAGTTCTTC. Its translation is CASKRLAGNNEQFF.

This clone was observed a few times. The V call is TRBV7-9, the J call TRBJ2-7, with D perhaps TRBD1 (5 bases). Looked up from germline, CDR1 is SEHNR and CDR2 is FQNEAQ (reference sequence). This CDR3 has 12 residues. V lost 8 bases and J 3 bases, leaving 11 bases between the germline ends. CDR3 region: CASGAGNYEQYF. As DNA, the CDR3 is TGTGCCAGCGGGGCAGGAAACTACGAGCAGTACTTC.

This chain joins TRBV25-1 and TRBJ2-7, with D unclear. CDR3 length: 16 residues. The germline V gene has CDR1 MGHDK and CDR2 SYGVNS. Between the trimmed V and J ends, which lost 1 base and 6 bases, there was a span of 19 bases. The CDR3 sequence is CASSESLGGSISEQYF. The CDR3 DNA reads TGTGCCAGCAGTGAATCCCTAGGTGGTAGTATCTCCGAGCAGTACTTC.

The chain has TRBV6-5 and TRBJ2-1, with TRBD1 identical over 7 bases. The CDR3 sequence is 13 residues long. The J segment lost 10 bases and the V segment lost 5 bases, leaving 8 bases of the junction unmatched. Germline V gene lookup returns CDR1 MNHEY and CDR2 SVGAGI. CDR3 amino acids: CASSERGPGEQFF. The CDR3 bases are TGTGCCAGCAGTGAAAGGGGGCCCGGAGAGCAGTTCTTC.

CDR3 sequence (DNA): TGTGCCAGCAGTTCGTCCCAGGGGGATGAGACCCAGTACTTC. Amino acid sequence: CASSSSQGDETQYF. V and J are TRBV28 and TRBJ2-5; 7 nucleotides align to TRBD1. Trimming removed 4 bases from V and 5 bases from J; junction bases left unmatched: 7. The CDR3 covers 14 residues. Germline CDR1 and CDR2: MDHEN and SYDVKM.

This clone is a singleton in its sample. The chain combines TRBV6-6 with TRBJ1-1; TRBD1 aligns across 7 bases. The CDR3 extends over 16 amino acids. Trimming took 7 bases from V and 7 from J; bases not matched to a gene: 18. Germline V gives CDR1 MNHNY, CDR2 SVGAGI (reference sequence). In DNA form, the CDR3 reads TGTGCCAGCACCCTACCCGACAGGGAGTCGTTGATTGAAGCTTTCTTT. Amino acid sequence: CASTLPDRESLIEAFF.

This clone was counted a few times. The rearrangement joins TRBV6-6 to TRBJ1-1; 7 positions agree with TRBD1. The ends lost 11 bases at V and 1 base at J; junction bases unmatched: 10. The CDR3 extends over 14 amino acids. The germline CDR1 and CDR2 sequences are MNHNY and SVGAGI (reference sequence). The DNA of the CDR3 is TGTGCCGGGGATACTCAGGGGGGGAACACTGAAGCTTTCTTT. Protein sequence: CAGDTQGGNTEAFF.

The chain employs TRBV5-1 and TRBJ2-2; D unresolved. The V end was cut by 5 bases, the J end by 1 base, with 12 bases between. The germline CDR1 and CDR2 sequences are SGHRS and YFSETQ. This CDR3 has 15 residues. CDR3 amino acids: CASRPHQVNTGELFF. In DNA form, the CDR3 reads TGCGCCAGCAGACCTCACCAGGTGAACACCGGGGAGCTGTTTTTT.

V and J are TRBV29-1 and TRBJ2-2; 7 nucleotides align to TRBD1. Germline V gene data show CDR1 as SQVTM and CDR2 as ANQGSEA. The CDR3 covers 16 residues. The ends lost 2 bases at V and 1 base at J; junction bases unmatched: 7. This CDR3 reads CSVEPPDRENTGELFF. The CDR3 DNA sequence: TGCAGCGTTGAACCTCCTGACAGGGAGAACACCGGGGAGCTGTTTTTT.

The gene calls are TRBV30 and TRBJ2-1; TRBD2 matches 7 bases. The CDR3 has 15 residues. Per the germline V gene, CDR1 is GTSNPN and CDR2 is SVGIG (reference sequence). Trimming removed 0 bases from V and 3 bases from J; junction bases left unmatched: 5. The CDR3 region is CAWSVGSSGYNEQFF. DNA for the CDR3: TGTGCCTGGAGTGTAGGCTCTAGCGGCTACAATGAGCAGTTCTTC.

The rearrangement joins TRBV16 to TRBJ2-7; perhaps TRBD1 as D (5 bases). Trimming left V 3 bases short and J 4 bases short, with 13 bases between. CDR3 length equals 14 residues. Germline V lookup: CDR1 KGHSY, CDR2 FQNENV. The CDR3 is CASSHQDTAYEQYF. In DNA form, the CDR3 reads TGTGCCAGCAGCCACCAGGACACGGCATACGAGCAGTACTTC.

V usage is TRBV28 and J usage is TRBJ1-3; unclear D gene. Germline V lookup: CDR1 MDHEN, CDR2 SYDVKM. The CDR3 length is 16 residues. Trimming stripped 2 bases from V and 0 bases from J, with 11 bases between. The CDR3 region is CASSLSRQFSGNTIYF. The CDR3 coding sequence is TGTGCCAGCAGTTTAAGCAGACAATTCTCTGGAAACACCATATATTTT.

V and J are TRBV7-8 and TRBJ1-1, with 7 positions matching TRBD1. V gave up 6 bases and J gave up 1 base; unmatched junction bases: 8. This CDR3 is 15 amino acids long. The germline V gene has CDR1 SGHVS and CDR2 FQNEAQ. CDR3 sequence: CASSWDGTANTEAFF. CDR3 nucleotide sequence: TGTGCCAGCAGTTGGGACGGGACAGCGAACACTGAAGCTTTCTTT.

This chain joins TRBV5-5 and TRBJ1-6; unclear D gene. V was clipped by 3 bases and J by 0 bases, with 4 bases between them. Germline CDR1 SGHKS, CDR2 YYEKEE (reference sequence). This CDR3 has 14 amino acids. CDR3 loop: CASSSSSYNSPLHF. The CDR3 nucleotides are TGTGCCAGCAGCTCTAGCTCCTATAATTCACCCCTCCACTTT.

This sequence joins TRBV7-2 and TRBJ1-3; D might be TRBD1 (5 bases). Germline CDR1 SGHTA, CDR2 FQGNSA. V shed 4 bases and J shed 9 bases, with 13 bases lying between them. This CDR3 comprises 13 residues. CDR3 bases: TGTGCCAGCAGCTCCCAGGGAACCGGCACCATATATTTT. It yields the protein CASSSQGTGTIYF. The complete variable domain, with remaining parts taken from reference TRBV7-2 and TRBJ1-3, reads GAGVSQSPSNKVTEKGKDVELRCDPISGHTALYWYRQSLGQGLEFLIYFQGNSAPDKSGLPSDRFSAERTGGSVSTLTIQRTQQEDSAVYLCASSSQGTGTIYFGEGSWLTVV.

The CDR3 sequence: CATIDSNSNQPQHF. CDR3 nucleotide sequence: TGTGCCACCATAGACAGTAATAGCAATCAGCCCCAGCATTTT. V is TRBV6-1 and J is TRBJ1-5; tentatively, D is TRBD1 (5 bases). The CDR3 consists of 14 residues. Trimming cost V 10 bases and J 0 bases, with 13 bases left between them. Germline CDR1 is MNHNS and CDR2 is SASEGT.

CDR3 residues: CASSFTEGTEAFF. CDR3 DNA sequence: TGTGCCAGCAGCTTTACGGAGGGCACTGAAGCTTTCTTT. The V and J genes are TRBV7-8 and TRBJ1-1; the D is unclear. From germline, CDR1 is SGHVS and CDR2 FQNEAQ. Trimming removed 3 bases from V and 4 bases from J, with 9 bases in between. This CDR3 is 13 amino acids long.

This chain connects TRBV7-6 to TRBJ2-2; D gene ambiguous. V dropped 3 bases and J dropped 7 bases, with 3 bases sitting between them. The CDR3 consists of 11 residues. The germline CDR1 and CDR2 sequences are SGHVS and FNYEAQ. Here the CDR3 reads CASSFFGELFF. The CDR3 DNA is TGTGCCAGCAGCTTCTTCGGGGAGCTGTTTTTT.

The chain links TRBV7-2 to TRBJ2-7; D is ambiguous. V lost 1 base and J lost 3, with 13 bases in between. Germline CDR1 and CDR2: SGHTA and FQGNSA. This CDR3 is 15 amino acids long. The DNA for the CDR3 is TGTGCCAGCAGCTTAGTGCGAAGTGGGCTCTACGAGCAGTACTTC. Amino acids: CASSLVRSGLYEQYF.

The CDR3: CAISVGAGGYEQYF. Written as DNA, the CDR3 is TGTGCCATCAGTGTTGGGGCAGGGGGCTACGAGCAGTACTTC. The rearrangement links TRBV10-3 to TRBJ2-7, with 7 bases matching TRBD1. The CDR3 spans 14 residues. V was pared by 4 bases and J by 3 bases, with 6 bases of the junction left unmatched. Germline-derived CDR1 and CDR2 are ENHRY and SYGVKD.

The chain employs TRBV2 and TRBJ1-6; D is unresolved. Per the germline V gene, CDR1 is SNHLY and CDR2 is FYNNEI. The CDR3 runs to 17 residues. Trimming took 3 bases from V and 6 from J, leaving 18 bases between them. The CDR3 here is CASSETGVGVPNSPLHF. The CDR3 DNA sequence: TGTGCCAGCAGTGAGACGGGAGTTGGCGTCCCTAATTCACCCCTCCACTTT.

The chain couples TRBV5-1 to TRBJ2-5; TRBD2 agrees at 9 bases. The trim removed 5 bases at V and 0 bases at J, leaving 11 bases unmatched. Per the germline V gene, CDR1 is SGHRS and CDR2 is YFSETQ. The length of the CDR3 is 17 residues. The CDR3 nucleotides read TGCGCCAGCAGTGGGGGGTGGACTAGCGCCAACCAAGAGACCCAGTACTTC. Amino acid sequence: CASSGGWTSANQETQYF.